Shown below are 22 T cell receptor beta chains from a single sample sequenced in a study of T cell changes during pregnancy in multiple sclerosis. This table comes from immunoSEQ multiplex PCR, and its TCRdb copy is limited to in-frame clones, with some not included. This table has fewer than 55,000 clones, roughly 89% appearing once. This material consisted of peripheral blood, taken after pregnancy. Receptors were obtained from a female donor in good health, enrolled as a control in a pregnancy study.

J is TRBJ2-7 and V is TRBV18, with D possibly being TRBD1 (6 bases). The CDR3 totals 15 residues. Per germline, CDR1 KGHSH and CDR2 LQKENI. Trimming stripped 6 bases from V and 0 bases from J, with 15 bases between. CDR3 sequence: CASSTLRGSSYEQYF. The CDR3 nucleotides are TGTGCCAGCTCGACCCTAAGGGGGTCCTCCTACGAGCAGTACTTC.

V gene TRBV5-8 combines with J gene TRBJ2-3; 10 positions match TRBD1. This CDR3 spans 15 amino acids. Germline CDR1 SGHTS, CDR2 YDEGEE. Trimming took 2 bases from V and 2 from J; bases not matched to a gene: 2. CDR3 in amino acids: CASSLGTGDTDTQYF. In DNA, the CDR3 is TGTGCCAGCAGCTTAGGGACAGGGGACACAGATACGCAGTATTTT.

The chain employs TRBV11-2 and TRBJ1-2, with TRBD1 matching over 8 bases. The CDR3 is 16 residues long. Per the germline V gene, CDR1 is SGHAT and CDR2 is FQNNGV. V trimming: 4 bases; J trimming: 4 bases; junction bases outside the gene matches: 11. The CDR3 coding sequence is TGTGCCAGCAGCTCGCCCAGGGGGCGCCGGGGCTATGGCTACACCTTC. This sequence encodes CASSSPRGRRGYGYTF.

The gene calls are TRBV13 and TRBJ2-7; 10 bases are shared with TRBD2. Germline CDR1 PRHDT, CDR2 FYEKMQ (reference sequence). CDR3 length equals 14 residues. V lost 6 bases and J lost 2; bases outside the gene matches: 4. This CDR3 is CASRPSGGTYEQYF. The DNA for the CDR3 is TGTGCCAGCAGACCTAGCGGGGGAACCTACGAGCAGTACTTC.

The chain is built from TRBV19 and TRBJ2-7; 7 nucleotides agree with TRBD1. Per germline, CDR1 LNHDA and CDR2 SQIVND (reference sequence). J gave up 6 bases and V 5 bases, and 4 bases lay outside the gene matches. The CDR3 is 12 amino acids. The CDR3 sequence is CASSPQGSEQYF. In DNA form, the CDR3 reads TGTGCCAGTAGTCCACAGGGGAGCGAGCAGTACTTC.

V usage is TRBV5-1 and J usage is TRBJ1-4; tentative D call: TRBD1 (5 bases). V lost 4 bases, J lost 5 bases, and 12 bases lay in between. Germline assignment: CDR1 SGHRS and CDR2 YFSETQ. This CDR3 is 14 amino acids long. The CDR3 spells CASSRRGENEKLFF. CDR3 nucleotide sequence: TGCGCCAGCAGCCGGAGGGGTGAGAATGAAAAACTGTTTTTT.

The rearrangement uses TRBV11-2 and TRBJ2-7, with TRBD2 matching over 10 bases. The germline V gene has CDR1 SGHAT and CDR2 FQNNGV. There are 16 residues in the CDR3. J gave up 4 bases and V 5 bases, and 11 bases lay outside the gene matches. CDR3 sequence reads: CASSPPLGLAIYEQYF. The CDR3 DNA reads TGTGCCAGCAGCCCCCCCCTGGGACTAGCGATTTACGAGCAGTACTTC.

V is TRBV7-8 and J is TRBJ2-1, with TRBD1 matching over 7 bases. The length of the CDR3 is 13 residues. The V gene's germline CDR1 is SGHVS and CDR2 FQNEAQ. Losses at the gene ends were 5 bases for V and 6 bases for J; bases not matched to a gene: 4. The CDR3 region has the DNA TGTGCCAGCAGCCTCGACAGGGTCAATGAGCAGTTCTTC. Translating it yields CASSLDRVNEQFF.

The chain recombines TRBV5-1 with TRBJ1-6, with TRBD1 as a possible D gene (5 bases). CDR3 length: 18 amino acids. V was clipped by 0 bases and J by 0 bases, with 13 bases between them. Germline loops: CDR1 SGHRS, CDR2 YFSETQ. CDR3 amino acids: CASSLGTPVSSYNSPLHF. CDR3 coding DNA: TGCGCCAGCAGCTTGGGGACACCTGTGAGCTCCTATAATTCACCCCTCCACTTT.

The rearrangement joins TRBV9 to TRBJ2-1, with a weak D call TRBD2 (5 bases). The CDR3 consists of 14 residues. Germline V gene lookup returns CDR1 SGDLS and CDR2 YYNGEE. Trimming shortened V by 0 bases and J by 7 bases, and 11 bases separated the two germline ends. In nucleotides, the CDR3 is TGTGCCAGCAGCGTAGCCGGGATTAGAAATGAGCAGTTCTTC. Protein: CASSVAGIRNEQFF.

This chain joins TRBV12-5 and TRBJ1-1, with 10 nucleotides matching TRBD1. The CDR3 spans 17 residues. Germline lookup yields CDR1 LGHNT and CDR2 FRNRAP. J was trimmed by 3 bases and V by 4 bases; bases with no gene match: 11. In DNA form, the CDR3 reads TGTGCTAGTGGTTCGCGGACAGGGGGGCCCGGGGACACTGAAGCTTTCTTT. Translating it yields CASGSRTGGPGDTEAFF.

The V gene is TRBV7-3, the J gene TRBJ2-2; 8 bases align to TRBD2. The CDR3 extends over 13 amino acids. J was trimmed by 6 bases and V by 5 bases; bases with no gene match: 2. The germline V gene encodes CDR1 SGHTA and CDR2 FQGTGA. The CDR3 DNA is TGTGCCAGCAGCCAGACTAGCGCCGGGGAGCTGTTTTTT. Residues: CASSQTSAGELFF.

The chain has TRBV27 and TRBJ1-1; a possible D gene is TRBD1 (5 bases). V lost 6 bases, J lost 5 bases, and 16 bases lay in between. CDR1 MNHEY and CDR2 SMNVEV come from the germline V gene (reference sequence). This CDR3 contains 14 residues. Written as DNA, the CDR3 is TGTGCCAGCAGCACCAACAGGATGGGGACTGAAGCTTTCTTT. It is translated as CASSTNRMGTEAFF.

The chain uses TRBV15 and TRBJ1-1, with D hard to call. The germline CDR1 and CDR2 sequences are LNHNV and YYDKDF (reference sequence). Trimming pared 0 bases from V and 3 bases from J, leaving 11 bases between. There are 15 residues in the CDR3. The CDR3, as DNA: TGTGCCACCAGCAGAGATCCCGGGATGGACACTGAAGCTTTCTTT. Amino acids: CATSRDPGMDTEAFF.

V is TRBV7-2 and J is TRBJ1-4; a weak D match, TRBD1 (6 bases). Per the germline V gene, CDR1 is SGHTA and CDR2 is FQGNSA. The CDR3 spans 13 residues. Trimming took 2 bases from V and 8 from J, leaving 9 bases between them. The DNA for the CDR3 is TGTGCCAGCAGCTTAACAGGGAAGGAAAAACTGTTTTTT. Encoded protein: CASSLTGKEKLFF.

Comments on this clone: The junction departs from the called germline gene at one end, perhaps through a read error. The rearrangement uses TRBV29-1 and TRBJ2-3; D is ambiguous. In germline, CDR1 is SQVTM, CDR2 ANQGSEA. This CDR3 comprises 12 residues. The CDR3 DNA reads TGCAGCGTTGATGTGGGCACAGATACGCGGTATTTT. This translates into CSVDVGTDTRYF.

The rearrangement joins TRBV28 to TRBJ2-1; 8 nucleotides agree with TRBD2. With 2 bases clipped from V and 6 bases from J, the junction kept 6 bases outside the gene matches. The length of the CDR3 is 15 residues. The germline V gene encodes CDR1 MDHEN and CDR2 SYDVKM. The CDR3 region has the DNA TGTGCCAGCAGTTTAGTTGTAACTAGCGGCAATGAGCAGTTCTTC. Its translation is CASSLVVTSGNEQFF.

The chain is built from TRBV6-4 and TRBJ2-3, with TRBD2 as a possible D gene (6 bases). Trimming took 0 bases from V and 2 from J, leaving 9 bases between them. Germline V gene sequence: CDR1 MRHNA, CDR2 SNTAGT. The CDR3 sequence is 15 residues long. In DNA form, the CDR3 reads TGTGCCAGCAGTGACTCACCTAGCGACACAGATACGCAGTATTTT. Amino acid sequence: CASSDSPSDTDTQYF.

This clone was recorded once. The V gene is TRBV5-4, the J gene TRBJ1-5; 8 bases map to TRBD1. Per germline, CDR1 SGHNT and CDR2 YYREEE (reference sequence). The CDR3 has 15 residues. V gave up 4 bases and J gave up 3 bases; unmatched junction bases: 6. CDR3 amino acids: CASSVQGVPNQPQHF. CDR3 in DNA: TGTGCCAGCAGCGTACAGGGGGTCCCCAATCAGCCCCAGCATTTT.

The chain is built from TRBV7-7 and TRBJ2-7; TRBD1 is a possible D gene (5 bases). The length of the CDR3 is 15 residues. Germline V gene data show CDR1 as SSHAT and CDR2 as FNYEAQ (reference sequence). With 1 base removed from V and 5 bases from J, the gap between germline ends came to 15 bases. DNA of the CDR3: TGTGCCAGCAGCTTAGACTACGACAGTATCAACGAGCAGTACTTC. Its protein is CASSLDYDSINEQYF.

CDR3 in DNA: TGTGCCAGCAGCTGGGGGAGGGGGGCTTCGAGTCGCGCAGATACGCAGTATTTT. It specifies CASSWGRGASSRADTQYF. J is TRBJ2-3 and V is TRBV5-6; D possibly corresponds to TRBD2 (7 bases). CDR1 SGHDT and CDR2 YYEEEE come from the germline V gene. V dropped 3 bases and J dropped 4 bases, with 24 bases sitting between them. CDR3 length: 18 residues.

This clone was seen a few times. The chain combines TRBV5-1 with TRBJ2-5, with TRBD2 as a possible D gene (6 bases). CDR1 and CDR2 (germline): SGHRS, YFSETQ. V lost 6 bases to trimming and J lost 2 bases, with 20 bases between them. The CDR3 is 16 residues long. This CDR3 reads CASNTLLGRGQETQYF. CDR3 coding DNA: TGCGCCAGCAACACATTACTAGGACGGGGGCAAGAGACCCAGTACTTC.